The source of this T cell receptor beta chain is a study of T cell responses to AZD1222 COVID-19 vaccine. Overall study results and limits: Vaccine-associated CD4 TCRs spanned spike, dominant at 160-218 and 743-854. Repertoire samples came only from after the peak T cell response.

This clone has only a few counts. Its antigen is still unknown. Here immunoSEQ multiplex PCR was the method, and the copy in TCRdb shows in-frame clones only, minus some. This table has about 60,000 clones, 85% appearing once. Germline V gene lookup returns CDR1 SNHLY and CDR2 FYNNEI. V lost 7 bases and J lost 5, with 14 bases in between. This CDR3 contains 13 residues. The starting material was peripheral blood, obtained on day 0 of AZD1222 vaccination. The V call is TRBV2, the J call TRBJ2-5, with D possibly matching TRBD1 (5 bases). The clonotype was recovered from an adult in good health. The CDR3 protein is CASTQDVKETQYF. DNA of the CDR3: TGTGCCAGCACACAGGACGTGAAGGAGACCCAGTACTTC.